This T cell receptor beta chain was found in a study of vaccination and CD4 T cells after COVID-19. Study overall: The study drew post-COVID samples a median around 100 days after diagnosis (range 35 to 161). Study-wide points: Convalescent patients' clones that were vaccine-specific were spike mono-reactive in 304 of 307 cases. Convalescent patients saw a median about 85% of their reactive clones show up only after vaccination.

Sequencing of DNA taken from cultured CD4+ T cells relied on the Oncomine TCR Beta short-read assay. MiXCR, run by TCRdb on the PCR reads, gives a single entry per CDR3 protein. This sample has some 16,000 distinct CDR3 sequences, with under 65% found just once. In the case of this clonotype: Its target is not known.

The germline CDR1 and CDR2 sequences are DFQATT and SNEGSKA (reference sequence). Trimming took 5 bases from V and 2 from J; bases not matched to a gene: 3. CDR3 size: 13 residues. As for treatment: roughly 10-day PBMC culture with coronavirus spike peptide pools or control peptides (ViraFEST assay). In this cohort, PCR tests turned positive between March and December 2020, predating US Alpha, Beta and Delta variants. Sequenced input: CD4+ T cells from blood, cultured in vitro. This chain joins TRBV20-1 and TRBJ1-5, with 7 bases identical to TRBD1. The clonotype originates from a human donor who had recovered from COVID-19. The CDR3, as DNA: TGCAGTGCTGCCGGACAGGGCAATCAGCCCCAGCATTTT. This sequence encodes CSAAGQGNQPQHF.